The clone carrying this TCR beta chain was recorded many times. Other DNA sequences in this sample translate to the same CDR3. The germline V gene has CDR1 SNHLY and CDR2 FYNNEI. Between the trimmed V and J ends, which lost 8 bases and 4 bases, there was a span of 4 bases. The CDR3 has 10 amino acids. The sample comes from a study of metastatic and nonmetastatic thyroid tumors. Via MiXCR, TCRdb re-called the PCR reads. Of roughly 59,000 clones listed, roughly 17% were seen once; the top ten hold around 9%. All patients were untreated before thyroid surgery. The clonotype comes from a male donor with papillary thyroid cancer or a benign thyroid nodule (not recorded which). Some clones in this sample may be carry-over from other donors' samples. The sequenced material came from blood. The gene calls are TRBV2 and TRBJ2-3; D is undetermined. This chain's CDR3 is CASSSDTQYF. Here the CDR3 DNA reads TGTGCCAGCTCCTCAGATACGCAGTATTTT.